This T cell receptor (beta chain) was identified during a study of cytomegalovirus exposure and HLA in healthy donors. Amplification used 60 Vbeta primers and 13 Jbeta primers. This table comes from immunoSEQ multiplex PCR, and its TCRdb copy is limited to in-frame clones, with some not included. This table holds roughly 190,000 clones, 60% to 80% found once. This receptor was identified in a woman between 18 and 30 years old in good health and CMV-seronegative. Sequencing was performed on PBMCs.

DNA of the CDR3: TGTGCCAGCAGCCAGGGGCCGGGTCCCCAGCATTTT. Its protein product is CASSQGPGPQHF. The rearrangement links TRBV11-2 to TRBJ1-5; TRBD1 might be the D (6 bases). There are 12 residues in the CDR3. The V end was cut by 5 bases, the J end by 10 bases, with 12 bases between. Germline values: CDR1 SGHAT, CDR2 FQNNGV.